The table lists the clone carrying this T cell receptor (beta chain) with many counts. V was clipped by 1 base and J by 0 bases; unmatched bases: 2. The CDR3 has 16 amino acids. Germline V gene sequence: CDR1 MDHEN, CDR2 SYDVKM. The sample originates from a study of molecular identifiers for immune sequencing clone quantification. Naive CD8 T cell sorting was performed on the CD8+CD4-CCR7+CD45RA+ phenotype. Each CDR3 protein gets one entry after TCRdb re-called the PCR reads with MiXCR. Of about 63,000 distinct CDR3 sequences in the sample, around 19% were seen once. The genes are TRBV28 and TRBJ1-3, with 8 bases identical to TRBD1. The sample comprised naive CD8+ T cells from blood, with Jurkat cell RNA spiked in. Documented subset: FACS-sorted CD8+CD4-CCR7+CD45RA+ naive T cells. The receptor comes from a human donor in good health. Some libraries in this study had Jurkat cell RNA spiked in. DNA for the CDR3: TGTGCCAGCAGTTTATATACAGGGGGCTCTGGAAACACCATATATTTT. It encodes CASSLYTGGSGNTIYF.